This T cell receptor (beta chain) was sequenced for a study of blood T cell repertoires in COVID-19. The wider study: Nucleic acid was either cDNA or gDNA, and it came from T cells, B-cell-depleted T cells, or PBMCs.

Original handling: For nucleated cells, counts were estimated from reference gene primer amplification. The method was immunoSEQ multiplex PCR; TCRdb's version includes in-frame clones alone and lacks a portion of them. Clone size and the V and J calls come from that table; the DNA yielded D and trimming. The sample carries under 250,000 clones, approximately 81% recorded once. V shed 1 base and J 6 bases; nucleotides not matched to a gene: 8. Germline loops: CDR1 LGHNA, CDR2 YNFKEQ. The CDR3 is 15 residues long. The chain links TRBV4-2 to TRBJ2-7; TRBD1 matches 8 bases. Sequenced input: PBMCs or T cells enriched from blood (not recorded which). The sequence was collected from a woman in her forties or fifties with acute COVID-19. The CDR3 DNA reads TGTGCCAGCAGCCAAGGACCGGGACAGGTGGGCGAGCAGTACTTC. Residues: CASSQGPGQVGEQYF.